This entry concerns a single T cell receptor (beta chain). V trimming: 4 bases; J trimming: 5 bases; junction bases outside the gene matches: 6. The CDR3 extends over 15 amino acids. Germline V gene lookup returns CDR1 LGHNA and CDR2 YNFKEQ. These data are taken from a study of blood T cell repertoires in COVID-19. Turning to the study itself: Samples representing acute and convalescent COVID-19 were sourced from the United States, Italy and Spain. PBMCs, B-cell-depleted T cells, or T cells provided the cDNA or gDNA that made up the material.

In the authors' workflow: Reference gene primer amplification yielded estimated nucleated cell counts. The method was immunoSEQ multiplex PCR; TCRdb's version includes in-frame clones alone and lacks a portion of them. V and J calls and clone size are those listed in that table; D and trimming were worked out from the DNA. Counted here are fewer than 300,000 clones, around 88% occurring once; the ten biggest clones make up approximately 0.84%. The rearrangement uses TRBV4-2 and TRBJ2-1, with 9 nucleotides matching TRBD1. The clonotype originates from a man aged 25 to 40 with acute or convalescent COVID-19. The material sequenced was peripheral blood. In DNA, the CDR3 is TGTGCCAGCAGCCCTCCGGGACAGGGAAACAATGAGCAGTTCTTC. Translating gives CASSPPGQGNNEQFF.